One and the same sample provided the 21 T cell receptor beta chains below, sequenced in a study of radiotherapy plus CTLA-4 blockade in lung cancer. Method: immunoSEQ multiplex PCR; TCRdb's copy keeps in-frame clones and lacks some. There are about 68,000 clones in the sample; roughly 78% occur only once, and roughly a tenth lies in the top ten. Source: peripheral blood, taken from a patient treated with radiotherapy plus ipilimumab. The receptors shown here come from a human donor with non-small cell lung cancer who had a complete response to radiotherapy plus ipilimumab.

The chain employs TRBV25-1 and TRBJ1-4; 9 nucleotides match TRBD1. Trimming took 6 bases from V and 6 from J; bases not matched to a gene: 2. From germline, CDR1 is MGHDK and CDR2 SYGVNS. The CDR3 is 13 residues long. CDR3: CASRDRGDEKLFF. The DNA for the CDR3 is TGTGCCAGCAGGGACAGGGGCGATGAAAAACTGTTTTTT.

The V call is TRBV4-3, the J call TRBJ1-2; D call uncertain. From germline, CDR1 is LGHNA and CDR2 YSLEER. V lost 1 base and J lost 8, with 11 bases in between. This CDR3 contains 13 residues. CDR3 in amino acids: CASSQGQAAGYTF. CDR3 nucleotides: TGCGCCAGCAGCCAAGGCCAGGCGGCAGGCTACACCTTC.

The chain joins TRBV30 to TRBJ1-2; D remains unclear. V shed 0 bases and J shed 5 bases, with 7 bases lying between them. The germline CDR1 and CDR2 sequences are GTSNPN and SVGIG (reference sequence). The CDR3 loop spans 12 amino acids. Here the CDR3 DNA reads TGTGCCTGGAGTGTGGGCCCGTATGGCTACACCTTC. Translated: CAWSVGPYGYTF.

This clone was observed a handful of times. The chain uses TRBV20-1 and TRBJ2-5; no definite D call. With 1 base removed from V and 3 bases from J, the gap between germline ends came to 3 bases. CDR1 DFQATT and CDR2 SNEGSKA come from the germline V gene (reference sequence). CDR3 length: 11 residues. CDR3 nucleotide sequence: TGCAGTGCTAGAGTAAAAGAGACCCAGTACTTC. It specifies CSARVKETQYF.

Only one count was recorded for this clone. The J gene is TRBJ2-7, the V gene TRBV30, with a possible D match to TRBD2 (6 bases). The V gene's germline CDR1 is GTSNPN and CDR2 SVGIG (reference sequence). This CDR3 region has 12 residues. V lost 5 bases and J 2 bases, leaving 10 bases between the germline ends. For the CDR3, the DNA is TGTGCCTGGGGGGGAGGCCCCTACGAGCAGTACGTC. Its translation: CAWGGGPYEQYV.

The DNA for the CDR3 is TGTGCCAGCAGCTCAAGGTACCCTCGGAAGAATGGCTACACCTTC. Residues: CASSSRYPRKNGYTF. V is TRBV7-8 and J is TRBJ1-2, with D unclear. With 4 bases removed from V and 6 bases from J, the gap between germline ends came to 18 bases. CDR1 and CDR2 from the germline V gene are SGHVS and FQNEAQ. CDR3 length: 15 residues.

The rearrangement joins TRBV15 to TRBJ2-2; D could derive from TRBD1 or TRBD2 (5 bases each). This CDR3 is 17 amino acids long. CDR1 LNHNV and CDR2 YYDKDF come from the germline V gene (reference sequence). Trimming shortened V by 0 bases and J by 8 bases, and 19 bases separated the two germline ends. CDR3 nucleotides: TGTGCCACCAGCAGAGATTTGCGGGTGACGGGGCCAGGGGAGCTGTTTTTT. Protein product: CATSRDLRVTGPGELFF.

The chain couples TRBV5-1 to TRBJ1-3; no firm D call. The V gene lost 0 bases and the J gene lost 0 bases, with 7 bases spanning the gap. The CDR3 sequence is 15 residues long. Germline values: CDR1 SGHRS, CDR2 YFSETQ. The chain's CDR3 is CASSLDEFSGNTIYF. The CDR3 coding sequence is TGCGCCAGCAGCTTGGACGAGTTCTCTGGAAACACCATATATTTT. Looking up the rest from reference TRBV5-1 and TRBJ1-3 gives the full variable domain: KAGVTQTPRYLIKTRGQQVTLSCSPISGHRSVSWYQQTPGQGLQFLFEYFSETQRNKGNFPGRFSGRQFSNSRSEMNVSTLELGDSALYLCASSLDEFSGNTIYFGEGSWLTVV.

The chain carries TRBV6-4 and TRBJ1-1; maybe TRBD1 (6 bases). Germline V gene data show CDR1 as MRHNA and CDR2 as SNTAGT. This CDR3 spans 15 amino acids. With 2 bases removed from V and 2 bases from J, the gap between germline ends came to 12 bases. The DNA for the CDR3 is TGTGCCAGCAGTGACACCAACAGGGCTAACACTGAAGCTTTCTTT. This gives the protein CASSDTNRANTEAFF.

This sequence joins TRBV7-8 and TRBJ2-4; TRBD1 agrees at 7 bases. The V gene end was trimmed by 0 bases and the J gene end by 0 bases; junction bases not matched to a gene: 2. Germline V gives CDR1 SGHVS, CDR2 FQNEAQ. This CDR3 has 16 amino acids. The CDR3 region has the DNA TGTGCCAGCAGCTTAGCTGACAGGGTAGCCAAAAACATTCAGTACTTC. This codes for CASSLADRVAKNIQYF.

The CDR3 spells CASRRDGYGYTF. CDR3 nucleotides: TGTGCCAGCAGGCGGGATGGGTATGGCTACACCTTC. The rearrangement uses TRBV2 and TRBJ1-2; D is unresolved. The CDR3 is 12 amino acids. The V end was cut by 6 bases, the J end by 5 bases, with 10 bases between. Germline CDR1 reads SNHLY; CDR2 reads FYNNEI.

This clone was seen more than once but under ten times. The V call is TRBV27, the J call TRBJ2-7; D gene ambiguous. Trimming took 0 bases from V and 7 from J, leaving 7 bases between them. Germline CDR1 MNHEY, CDR2 SMNVEV (reference sequence). The CDR3 contains 12 residues. CDR3 residues: CASSLSGSEQYF. DNA of the CDR3: TGTGCCAGCAGTTTATCGGGAAGTGAGCAGTACTTC.

The chain employs TRBV7-9 and TRBJ1-1; D gene ambiguous. Germline CDR1 is SEHNR and CDR2 is FQNEAQ (reference sequence). The V end was cut by 2 bases, the J end by 11 bases, with 15 bases between. CDR3 length equals 13 residues. In DNA form, the CDR3 reads TGTGCCAGCAGCTTAAACCTTGGCTTCGCCGCTTTCTTT. This gives the protein CASSLNLGFAAFF. The whole variable domain, filled in from reference TRBV7-9 and TRBJ1-1, reads DTGVSQNPRHKITKRGQNVTFRCDPISEHNRLYWYRQTLGQGPEFLTYFQNEAQLEKSRLLSDRFSAERPKGSFSTLEIQRTEQGDSAMYLCASSLNLGFAAFFGQGTRLTVV.

V is TRBV30 and J is TRBJ2-6; TRBD1 or TRBD2 may be the D gene (5 bases each). Germline V CDR1 and CDR2: GTSNPN, SVGIG (reference sequence). V gave up 3 bases and J gave up 1 base, with 13 bases separating them. This CDR3 is built from 16 residues. The CDR3 nucleotides are TGTGCCTGGAGCCAAGTAGGGACGTCTGGGGCCAACGTCCTGACTTTC. Its protein is CAWSQVGTSGANVLTF. The variable domain in full, completed from reference TRBV30 and TRBJ2-6, reads SQTIHQWPATLVQPVGSPLSLECTVEGTSNPNLYWYRQAAGRGLQLLFYSVGIGQISSEVPQNLSASRPQDRQFILSSKKLLLSDSGFYLCAWSQVGTSGANVLTFGAGSRLTVL.

The chain uses TRBV11-3 and TRBJ2-1, with TRBD1 identical over 7 bases. Germline V gene data show CDR1 as SGHNT and CDR2 as YENEEA. V was clipped by 5 bases and J by 4 bases; unmatched bases: 5. CDR3 size: 14 residues. The CDR3 bases are TGTGCCAGCAGCCTCGGACAGGAGTACAATGAGCAGTTCTTC. Translation gives CASSLGQEYNEQFF.

The V call is TRBV9, the J call TRBJ2-1, with 12 nucleotides matching TRBD2. The ends lost 4 bases at V and 3 bases at J; junction bases unmatched: 5. Germline CDR1 is SGDLS and CDR2 is YYNGEE. This CDR3 has 16 residues. The CDR3 reads CASSLGTSGFYNEQFF. DNA for the CDR3: TGTGCCAGCAGCCTAGGGACTAGCGGGTTCTACAATGAGCAGTTCTTC.

The chain employs TRBV19 and TRBJ2-2; 9 bases agree with TRBD1. The CDR3 has 14 residues. With V trimmed by 7 bases and J by 4 bases, 4 bases remained unmatched. In germline, CDR1 is LNHDA, CDR2 SQIVND (reference sequence). As DNA, the CDR3 is TGTGCCAGTACTAGGACAGGGGTCACCGGGGAGCTGTTTTTT. Translated: CASTRTGVTGELFF.

The chain uses TRBV27 and TRBJ1-2; D not certain. Germline CDR1 is MNHEY and CDR2 is SMNVEV (reference sequence). Trimming took off 3 bases at V and 8 bases at J, with 13 bases between the two ends. This CDR3 has 13 amino acids. The CDR3 protein is CASSLSGSGGYTF. The CDR3 region has the DNA TGTGCCAGCAGTTTGAGTGGTTCGGGGGGCTACACCTTC.

In its sample, this clone was seen once. The chain carries TRBV6-5 and TRBJ2-1; the match to TRBD2 covers 14 bases. The CDR3 has 14 residues. From germline, CDR1 is MNHEY and CDR2 SVGAGI. With 6 bases clipped from V and 9 bases from J, the junction kept 4 bases outside the gene matches. CDR3 protein: CASRTSGGAGEQFF. As DNA, the CDR3 is TGTGCCAGCAGGACTAGCGGGGGGGCCGGTGAGCAGTTCTTC.

Only a few counts were recorded for this clone. This chain connects TRBV7-2 to TRBJ1-5, with D maybe TRBD1 (6 bases). Germline V gives CDR1 SGHTA, CDR2 FQGNSA. V was trimmed by 0 bases and J by 5 bases, leaving 11 bases between them. The CDR3 loop spans 15 amino acids. For the CDR3, the DNA is TGTGCCAGCAGCTTAGCCGGGACATCGTATCAGCCCCAGCATTTT. It yields the protein CASSLAGTSYQPQHF.

The chain employs TRBV18 and TRBJ2-3; TRBD2 agrees at 7 bases. The CDR3 runs 15 residues. V trimming: 0 bases; J trimming: 0 bases; junction bases outside the gene matches: 0. Germline V gene data show CDR1 as KGHSH and CDR2 as LQKENI. DNA of the CDR3: TGTGCCAGCTCACCACCAGCGGGGAGCACAGATACGCAGTATTTT. Amino acids: CASSPPAGSTDTQYF.